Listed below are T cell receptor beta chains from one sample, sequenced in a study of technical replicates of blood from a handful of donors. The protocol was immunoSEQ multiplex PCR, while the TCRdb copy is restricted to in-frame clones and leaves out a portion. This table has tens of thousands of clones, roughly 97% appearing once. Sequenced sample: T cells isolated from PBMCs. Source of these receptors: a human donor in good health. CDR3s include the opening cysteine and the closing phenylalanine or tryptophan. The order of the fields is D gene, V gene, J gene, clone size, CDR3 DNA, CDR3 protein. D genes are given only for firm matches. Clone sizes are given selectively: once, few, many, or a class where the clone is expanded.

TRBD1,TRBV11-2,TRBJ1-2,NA,TGTGCCAGCAGCCGAAGACAGGGGGCGTCAGATGGCTACACCTTC,CASSRRQGASDGYTF
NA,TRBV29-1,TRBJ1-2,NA,TGCAGCGTGCAAGGGGGGGGGCATGGCTACACCTTC,CSVQGGGHGYTF
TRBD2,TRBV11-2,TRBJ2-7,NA,TGTGCCAGCAGCTTAGGCCCGGGACTAGCGGGGGGAGCCTACGAGCAGTACTTC,CASSLGPGLAGGAYEQYF
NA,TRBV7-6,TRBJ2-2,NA,TGTGCCAGCAGCTTAGAACCGGGGTATCTCACCGGGGAGCTGTTTTTT,CASSLEPGYLTGELFF
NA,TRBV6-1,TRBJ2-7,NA,TGTGCCAGCAGTGAAGGCGGGACTCAGTATGAGCAGTACTTC,CASSEGGTQYEQYF
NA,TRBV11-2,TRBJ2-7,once,TGTGCCAGCAGCCCACGGACACCACAGGACTACGAGCAGTACTTC,CASSPRTPQDYEQYF
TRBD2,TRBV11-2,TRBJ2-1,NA,TGTGCCAGCAGCCCCGAATGGACTAGCGGGAGAGATGAGCAGTTCTTC,CASSPEWTSGRDEQFF
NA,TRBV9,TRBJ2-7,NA,TGTGCCAGCAGCGTTTTACCAGCGAACTCCTACGAGCAGTACTTC,CASSVLPANSYEQYF
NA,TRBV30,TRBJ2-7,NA,TGTGCCTCAACTACCCAACTCATCTACGAGCAGTACTTC,CASTTQLIYEQYF
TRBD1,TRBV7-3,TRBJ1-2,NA,TGTGCCAGCAGCCAATCACAGGGGGCCTATGGCTACACCTTC,CASSQSQGAYGYTF
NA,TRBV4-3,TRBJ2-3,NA,TGCGCCAGCAGCCAAGATATAGAGCCGGGTACAGATACGCAGTATTTT,CASSQDIEPGTDTQYF
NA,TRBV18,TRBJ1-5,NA,TGTGCCAGCTCACCAACGCGGGGCGGAATAGTCGGAGTCAATCAGCCCCAGCATTTT,CASSPTRGGIVGVNQPQHF
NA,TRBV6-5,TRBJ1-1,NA,TGTGCCAGCATAGGGGTATCCGAAGCTTTCTTT,CASIGVSEAFF
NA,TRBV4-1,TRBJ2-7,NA,TGCGCCAGCAGCCAAGGGCGAACAGGCGAGCAGTACTTC,CASSQGRTGEQYF
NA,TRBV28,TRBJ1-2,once,TGTGCCAGCAGTTCAGGGAGGTATGGCTACACCTTC,CASSSGRYGYTF
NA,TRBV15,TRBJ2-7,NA,TGTGCCACCAGCCCAGGAGGGAACGAGCAGTACTTC,CATSPGGNEQYF
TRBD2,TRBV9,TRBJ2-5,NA,TGTGCCAGCAGCTCAATAGCGGGAGAGGGAGGGACCCAGTACTTC,CASSSIAGEGGTQYF
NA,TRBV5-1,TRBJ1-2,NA,TGCGCCAGCAGCTTGGGGCCAGACTATGGCTACACCTTC,CASSLGPDYGYTF
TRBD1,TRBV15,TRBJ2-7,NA,TGTGCCACCAGCAGAGGGCCGGGACAGGGATGGGAAGAGCAGTACTTC,CATSRGPGQGWEEQYF
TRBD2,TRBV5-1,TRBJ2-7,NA,TGCGCCAGCAGCCTCCTAGCGGGGGAATCCTACGAGCAGTACTTC,CASSLLAGESYEQYF
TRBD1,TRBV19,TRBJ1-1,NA,TGTGCCAGTAGTTACCGGGGGGGACAGTTGGAAGCTTTCTTT,CASSYRGGQLEAFF
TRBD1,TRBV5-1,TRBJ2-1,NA,TGCGCCAGCAGCTTGTTTTCCGGGACAGGGCCCTACAATGAGCAGTTCTTC,CASSLFSGTGPYNEQFF
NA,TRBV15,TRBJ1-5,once,TGTGCCACCAGCCCGACAGGAGGAGGGCCCCAGCATTTT,CATSPTGGGPQHF
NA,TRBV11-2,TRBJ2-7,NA,TGTGCCAGCAGCTTAGGGGCCTCCTACGAGCAGTACTTC,CASSLGASYEQYF
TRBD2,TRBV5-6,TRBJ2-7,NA,TGTGCCAGCAGTGGGACTAGCGGTTACGAGCAGTACTTC,CASSGTSGYEQYF
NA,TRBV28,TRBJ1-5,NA,TGTGCCAGCAGTTTGACAGGCGTCAATCAGCCCCAGCATTTT,CASSLTGVNQPQHF
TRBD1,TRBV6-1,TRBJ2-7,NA,TGTGCCAGCAGTGAAGTCGGACAGGGCATCTACGAGCAGTACTTC,CASSEVGQGIYEQYF
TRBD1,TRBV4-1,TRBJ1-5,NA,TGCGCCAGCAGCCCCGACAGGGCCCAGCCCCAGCATTTT,CASSPDRAQPQHF
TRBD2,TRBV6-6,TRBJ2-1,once,TGTGCCAGCACCCCTCCCGGGGGAGCGGGGCATGAGCAGTTCTTC,CASTPPGGAGHEQFF
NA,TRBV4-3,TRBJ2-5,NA,TGCGCCAGCAGCCAAGGACTTGAGAGAGAGACCCAGTACTTC,CASSQGLERETQYF
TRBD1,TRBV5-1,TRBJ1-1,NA,TGCGCCAGCAGCGAGATGACAGGGGGCTTGAGTACTGAAGCTTTCTTT,CASSEMTGGLSTEAFF
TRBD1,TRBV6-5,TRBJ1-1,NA,TGTGCCAGCAGCAACGGACAGGGTGGGGCTTTCTTT,CASSNGQGGAFF
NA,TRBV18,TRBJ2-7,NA,TGTGCCAGCTCACCATCTGGGACACCAGAGGAGCAGTACTTC,CASSPSGTPEEQYF
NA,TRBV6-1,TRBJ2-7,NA,TGTGCCAGCAGTGATTATGCGGGATCGGCCTACGAGCAGTACTTC,CASSDYAGSAYEQYF
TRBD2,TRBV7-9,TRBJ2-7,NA,TGTGCCAGCAGCCCCGGGACTAGCGGGAGGGCCAACGAGCAGTACTTC,CASSPGTSGRANEQYF
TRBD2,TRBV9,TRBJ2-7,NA,TGTGCCAGCAGCGTAACTAGCGGGAGATCCGACTACGAGCAGTACTTC,CASSVTSGRSDYEQYF
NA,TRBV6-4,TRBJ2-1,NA,TGTGCCAGCAGTTATCCCAATGAGCAGTTCTTC,CASSYPNEQFF
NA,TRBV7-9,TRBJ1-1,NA,TGTGCCAGCAGCGAGACAGCGGGCACTGAAGCTTTCTTT,CASSETAGTEAFF
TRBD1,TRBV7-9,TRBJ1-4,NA,TGTGCCAGCAGCCTACAGGGGAATGAAAAACTGTTTTTT,CASSLQGNEKLFF
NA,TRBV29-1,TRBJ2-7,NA,TGCAGCGTTCGACACATCGGGGTTTACGAGCAGTACTTC,CSVRHIGVYEQYF
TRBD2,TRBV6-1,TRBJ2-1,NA,TGTGCCAGCAGTGAAGGCTGGGGGGGAGTTAACAATGAGCAGTTCTTC,CASSEGWGGVNNEQFF
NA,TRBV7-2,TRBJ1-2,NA,TGTGCCAGCAGCTTATACGACAGTCACTATGGCTACACCTTC,CASSLYDSHYGYTF
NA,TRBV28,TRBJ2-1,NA,TGTGCCAGCAACCACGACTGGCCCTCCTACAATGAGCAGTTCTTC,CASNHDWPSYNEQFF
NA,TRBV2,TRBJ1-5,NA,TGTGCCAGCAGTGAGTGGGTCCCGTTCGGAGGCAATCAGCCCCAGCATTTT,CASSEWVPFGGNQPQHF
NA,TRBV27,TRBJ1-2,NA,TGTGCCAGCAGTTTAGGAGGGGATAACTATGGCTACACCTTC,CASSLGGDNYGYTF
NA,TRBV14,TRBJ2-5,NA,TGTGCCAGCAGCCCCGGACACCCCCAAGAGACCCAGTACTTC,CASSPGHPQETQYF
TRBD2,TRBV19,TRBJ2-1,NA,TGTGCCAGTAGTAAGCAGGGACTAGCGGGATTCAATGAGCAGTTCTTC,CASSKQGLAGFNEQFF
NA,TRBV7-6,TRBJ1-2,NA,TGTGCCAGCAGCTTACCGGGAGACTCTAACTATGGCTACACCTTC,CASSLPGDSNYGYTF
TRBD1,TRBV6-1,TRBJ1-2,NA,TGTGCCAGCAGTGCAGGGGGTGCTGGCTACACCTTC,CASSAGGAGYTF
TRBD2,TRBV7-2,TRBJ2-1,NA,TGTGCCAGCAGCTCACTAGCGGTGAGCAATGAGCAGTTCTTC,CASSSLAVSNEQFF